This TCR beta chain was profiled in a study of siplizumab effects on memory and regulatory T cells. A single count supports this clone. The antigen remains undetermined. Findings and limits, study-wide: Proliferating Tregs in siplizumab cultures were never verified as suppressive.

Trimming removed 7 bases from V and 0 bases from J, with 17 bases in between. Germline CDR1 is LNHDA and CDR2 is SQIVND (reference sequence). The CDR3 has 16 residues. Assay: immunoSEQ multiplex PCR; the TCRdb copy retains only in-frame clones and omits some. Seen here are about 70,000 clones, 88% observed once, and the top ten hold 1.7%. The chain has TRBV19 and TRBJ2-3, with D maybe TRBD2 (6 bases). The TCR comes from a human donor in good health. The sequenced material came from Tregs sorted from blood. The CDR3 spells CASTNLKRASTDTQYF. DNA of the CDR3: TGTGCCAGTACCAATCTAAAGCGGGCTAGCACAGATACGCAGTATTTT.